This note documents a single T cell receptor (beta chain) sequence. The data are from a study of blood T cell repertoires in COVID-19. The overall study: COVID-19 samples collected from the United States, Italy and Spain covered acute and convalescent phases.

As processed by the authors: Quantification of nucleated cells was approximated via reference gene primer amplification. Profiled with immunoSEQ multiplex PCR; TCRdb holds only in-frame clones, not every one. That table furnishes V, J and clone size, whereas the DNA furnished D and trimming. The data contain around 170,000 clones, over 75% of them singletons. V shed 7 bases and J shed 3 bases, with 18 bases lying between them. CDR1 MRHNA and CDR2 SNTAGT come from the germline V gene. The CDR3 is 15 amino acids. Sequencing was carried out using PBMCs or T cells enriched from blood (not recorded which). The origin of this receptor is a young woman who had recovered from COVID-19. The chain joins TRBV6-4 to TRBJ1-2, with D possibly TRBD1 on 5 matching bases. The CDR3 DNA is TGTGCCAGCACCCCCGGTTCGGGGGTGGACTATGGCTACACCTTC. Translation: CASTPGSGVDYGYTF.